This TCR beta chain was profiled in a study of cytomegalovirus exposure and HLA in healthy donors. Study-wide results and caveats: Both high specificity and high sensitivity reportedly marked the classifier's diagnosis of cytomegalovirus status.

The CDR3 covers 14 residues. The germline V gene encodes CDR1 SGHTA and CDR2 FQGNSA. The trim removed 4 bases at V and 5 bases at J, leaving 1 base unmatched. About this clone: Its antigen remains unknown.

In the PCR, 60 Vbeta and 13 Jbeta primers were used. As processed by the authors: A follow-up analysis tallied tens of millions of unique TCR beta chains, roughly 11 million shared. Clones were read by immunoSEQ multiplex PCR, and TCRdb kept only the in-frame ones, dropping some. Clonal size and the V and J genes are those of that table, whereas D and trimming came from the DNA. The sample has roughly 100,000 clones, around three quarters seen once. The TCR originated in a woman in her late teens or twenties in good health and CMV-seropositive. The material sequenced was PBMCs. V gene TRBV7-2 combines with J gene TRBJ2-3; 12 bases are shared with TRBD2. The CDR3 here is CASSSGLAGDTQYF. The CDR3 region has the DNA TGTGCCAGCAGCTCGGGACTAGCGGGAGATACGCAGTATTTT.